Listed here are 27 T cell receptor beta chains from one sample, sequenced in a study of T cell changes during pregnancy in multiple sclerosis. Data came from immunoSEQ multiplex PCR; TCRdb stores just in-frame clones and leaves some out. The top ten clones hold less than 3% of a sample with around 60,000 clones, roughly nine tenths of them seen once. The source was peripheral blood, collected in the third trimester of pregnancy. Every receptor here comes from a female donor in good health, enrolled as a control in a pregnancy study.

V usage is TRBV15 and J usage is TRBJ2-7; TRBD1 matches at 10 bases. The germline V gene encodes CDR1 LNHNV and CDR2 YYDKDF (reference sequence). V was clipped by 4 bases and J by 3 bases; unmatched bases: 6. The CDR3 consists of 15 residues. As DNA, the CDR3 is TGTGCCACCAGCATAGACCGGGACAGGGGCTACGAGCAGTACTTC. Translation gives CATSIDRDRGYEQYF.

The CDR3 region has the DNA TGTGCCAGCAGTGTCCCAGGATCTGGTGTTACTGAAGCTTTCTTT. Its protein is CASSVPGSGVTEAFF. The rearrangement uses TRBV6-1 and TRBJ1-1; D gene ambiguous. In germline, CDR1 is MNHNS, CDR2 SASEGT. V gave up 4 bases and J gave up 5 bases, with 17 bases separating them. The CDR3 covers 15 residues.

V usage is TRBV7-3 and J usage is TRBJ2-7, with TRBD2 matching 10 bases. The CDR3 contains 14 residues. The junction had 6 bases not matched to a gene; V was cut back by 5 bases and J by 5 bases. Germline loops: CDR1 SGHTA, CDR2 FQGTGA. The CDR3 spells CASSPSGSVDEQYF. Written as DNA, the CDR3 is TGTGCCAGCAGCCCTAGCGGGAGCGTCGACGAGCAGTACTTC.

The CDR3 bases are TGTGCCAGCAGCCCTCGACTAGCGGGAAGCTACGAGCAGTACTTC. Protein sequence: CASSPRLAGSYEQYF. The V gene is TRBV7-9, the J gene TRBJ2-7; 11 bases agree with TRBD2. The CDR3 is 15 amino acids. J was trimmed by 3 bases and V by 5 bases; bases with no gene match: 6. CDR1 SEHNR and CDR2 FQNEAQ come from the germline V gene (reference sequence).

The chain uses TRBV28 and TRBJ2-3; D might be TRBD1 (7 bases). V gave up 2 bases and J gave up 4 bases, with 10 bases separating them. Germline V lookup: CDR1 MDHEN, CDR2 SYDVKM. The CDR3 totals 14 residues. The CDR3 DNA reads as TGTGCCAGCAGTTTAGCCAGGGGGGCAGATACGCAGTATTTT. This sequence encodes CASSLARGADTQYF.

This clone appeared a single time. The V call is TRBV5-4, the J call TRBJ1-2, with a tentative D call TRBD1 (5 bases). Germline V lookup: CDR1 SGHNT, CDR2 YYREEE (reference sequence). Trimming removed 5 bases from V and 7 bases from J, with 9 bases in between. This CDR3 region has 11 residues. DNA for the CDR3: TGTGCCAGCAGTCGGGACTTTGGCTACACCTTC. Amino acids: CASSRDFGYTF.

V and J are TRBV7-9 and TRBJ1-1; the D gene is possibly TRBD1 (6 bases). The CDR3 runs to 14 residues. Germline CDR1 is SEHNR and CDR2 is FQNEAQ (reference sequence). V lost 6 bases and J lost 7, with 18 bases in between. DNA of the CDR3: TGTGCCAGCAGAATGAGGGGGAAGGATGGTGAAGCTTTCTTT. Amino acid sequence: CASRMRGKDGEAFF.

In DNA form, the CDR3 reads TGTGCCACCAGCAGAGATCTTGAGACCCAGTACTTC. This translates into CATSRDLETQYF. The genes are TRBV15 and TRBJ2-5; D is uncertain. Germline V gene data show CDR1 as LNHNV and CDR2 as YYDKDF (reference sequence). The CDR3 length is 12 residues. V lost 0 bases and J lost 5, with 4 bases in between.

A single count supports this clone. The chain uses TRBV4-1 and TRBJ2-7, with TRBD1 identical over 9 bases. This CDR3 contains 18 residues. V lost 1 base to trimming and J lost 5 bases; unmatched junction nucleotides: 15. Germline V gene data show CDR1 as MGHRA and CDR2 as YSYEKL. The CDR3 sequence is CASSQALWGDRVSHEQYF. For the CDR3, the DNA is TGCGCCAGCAGCCAAGCTCTTTGGGGGGACAGGGTATCCCACGAGCAGTACTTC.

The chain has TRBV9 and TRBJ2-5, with D hard to call. Trimming stripped 3 bases from V and 4 bases from J, with 16 bases between. The CDR3 is made up of 15 amino acids. Germline V gives CDR1 SGDLS, CDR2 YYNGEE. The CDR3 reads CASSATNPPGETQYF. CDR3 coding DNA: TGTGCCAGCAGCGCGACGAACCCCCCGGGAGAGACCCAGTACTTC.

CDR3 loop: CASSFLLQGEAFF. The CDR3, as DNA: TGTGCCAGCAGCTTTTTGCTACAGGGTGAAGCTTTCTTT. V gene TRBV11-2 combines with J gene TRBJ1-1; a possible D gene is TRBD1 (6 bases). V gave up 3 bases and J gave up 7 bases, with 12 bases separating them. The CDR3 is 13 amino acids. Germline V gene sequence: CDR1 SGHAT, CDR2 FQNNGV.

This clone showed up just once. The V call is TRBV2, the J call TRBJ2-1, with D perhaps matching TRBD2 (6 bases). Germline V CDR1 and CDR2: SNHLY, FYNNEI. V was trimmed by 4 bases and J by 10 bases, leaving 11 bases between them. The length of the CDR3 is 12 residues. CDR3 nucleotide sequence: TGTGCCAGCAGTGTGAATGCGGGGGAGCAGTTCTTC. It translates to CASSVNAGEQFF.

V and J are TRBV6-5 and TRBJ1-1, with a weak D call TRBD1 (5 bases). The length of the CDR3 is 14 residues. V lost 3 bases to trimming and J lost 1 base, with 9 bases between them. Germline loops: CDR1 MNHEY, CDR2 SVGAGI. CDR3 sequence (DNA): TGTGCCAGCAGTTATGACGGACAGAACACTGAAGCTTTCTTT. This gives the protein CASSYDGQNTEAFF.

The chain joins TRBV23-1 to TRBJ1-6; the D is unclear. TRBV23-1 is recorded as an ORF, its role being uncertain. V was pared by 3 bases and J by 2 bases, with 17 bases between. There are 18 residues in the CDR3. As DNA, the CDR3 is TGCGCCAGCAGTCACCCACTCACCAGGAACCCCTATAATTCACCCCTCCACTTT. Translation: CASSHPLTRNPYNSPLHF.

The V gene is TRBV5-1, the J gene TRBJ2-5; TRBD1 aligns across 10 bases. The CDR3 has 14 residues. Trimming at V came to 4 bases and at J to 3 bases, leaving 3 bases not matched to a gene. Germline V gene data show CDR1 as SGHRS and CDR2 as YFSETQ. The CDR3 coding sequence is TGCGCCAGCAGCCCGGGGACAGGGGAAGAGACCCAGTACTTC. This codes for CASSPGTGEETQYF.

V is TRBV4-2 and J is TRBJ2-1; TRBD2 is a possible D gene (5 bases). There are 12 residues in the CDR3. Germline assignment: CDR1 LGHNA and CDR2 YNFKEQ. Trimming pared 0 bases from V and 10 bases from J, leaving 7 bases between. Written as DNA, the CDR3 is TGTGCCAGCAGCCAAGAGGGAGCAGAGCAGTTCTTC. This codes for CASSQEGAEQFF.

This chain uses TRBV18 with TRBJ2-6; TRBD2 is a possible D gene (7 bases). The germline CDR1 and CDR2 sequences are KGHSH and LQKENI. The CDR3 spans 15 residues. As DNA, the CDR3 is TGTCCGTTAGGGGGGGGCCGCTCTGGGGCCAACGTCCTGACTTTC. The encoded protein is CPLGGGRSGANVLTF.

The table lists this clone with a count of one. The V call is TRBV7-2, the J call TRBJ2-1; 7 bases line up with TRBD2. The CDR3 is 15 amino acids. The junction had 5 bases not matched to a gene; V was cut back by 3 bases and J by 3 bases. The V gene's germline CDR1 is SGHTA and CDR2 FQGNSA. The CDR3 protein is CASSFVGGNYNEQFF. CDR3 DNA: TGTGCCAGCAGCTTTGTCGGGGGGAACTACAATGAGCAGTTCTTC.

This chain uses TRBV19 with TRBJ2-1; D is possibly TRBD1 (6 bases). CDR3 length: 13 residues. Germline V gene lookup returns CDR1 LNHDA and CDR2 SQIVND (reference sequence). Trimming took 6 bases from V and 0 from J, leaving 6 bases between them. CDR3 sequence reads: CASRDSSYNEQFF. The CDR3 DNA follows: TGTGCCAGTAGGGACAGCTCCTACAATGAGCAGTTCTTC.

The chain joins TRBV5-8 to TRBJ1-1, with D tentatively TRBD1 (6 bases). Trimming removed 0 bases from V and 5 bases from J, with 14 bases in between. Germline CDR1 is SGHTS and CDR2 is YDEGEE. The CDR3 runs 15 residues. CDR3 loop: CASSLEQGSFTEAFF. The CDR3 coding sequence is TGTGCCAGCAGCTTGGAACAGGGATCTTTTACTGAAGCTTTCTTT.

V and J are TRBV6-5 and TRBJ1-3, with D hard to call. Germline V lookup: CDR1 MNHEY, CDR2 SVGAGI. There are 14 residues in the CDR3. V was shortened by 9 bases and J by 8 bases, with 20 bases between the two germline ends. The CDR3 nucleotides are TGTGCCAGTTCCAGCGGGTCGCAGTGGGACACCATATATTTT. Its translation: CASSSGSQWDTIYF.

The gene calls are TRBV27 and TRBJ2-3; 7 nucleotides match TRBD2. The CDR3 covers 16 residues. Losses at the gene ends were 5 bases for V and 0 bases for J; bases not matched to a gene: 8. CDR1 and CDR2 (germline): MNHEY, SMNVEV (reference sequence). CDR3 sequence (DNA): TGTGCCAGCAGTCCCCGGCCGGGACTAAGCACAGATACGCAGTATTTT. This encodes CASSPRPGLSTDTQYF.

The J gene is TRBJ2-1, the V gene TRBV28; D is perhaps TRBD2 (6 bases). CDR1 MDHEN and CDR2 SYDVKM come from the germline V gene. This CDR3 comprises 17 residues. Trimming pared 4 bases from V and 4 bases from J, leaving 20 bases between. CDR3 in amino acids: CASSSQSLATLYNEQFF. The CDR3 region has the DNA TGTGCCAGCAGTTCTCAATCTCTAGCGACCCTATACAATGAGCAGTTCTTC. The complete variable domain, with remaining parts taken from reference TRBV28 and TRBJ2-1, reads DVKVTQSSRYLVKRTGEKVFLECVQDMDHENMFWYRQDPGLGLRLIYFSYDVKMKEKGDIPEGYSVSREKKERFSLILESASTNQTSMYLCASSSQSLATLYNEQFFGPGTRLTVL.

Only one count was recorded for this clone. V gene TRBV19 combines with J gene TRBJ2-7, with 7 bases aligning to TRBD1. The CDR3 length is 13 residues. V gave up 6 bases and J gave up 2 bases; unmatched junction bases: 4. The germline gives CDR1 LNHDA, CDR2 SQIVND (reference sequence). The CDR3 region is CASRGQDAYEQYF. The CDR3 DNA reads TGTGCCAGTAGAGGACAGGATGCCTACGAGCAGTACTTC.

V is TRBV2 and J is TRBJ2-1; D is possibly TRBD2 (5 bases). CDR3 length equals 13 residues. The ends were cut back, 2 bases at V and 13 bases at J, with 15 bases in the middle. Germline CDR1 reads SNHLY; CDR2 reads FYNNEI. The CDR3, as DNA: TGTGCCAGCAGTGAATCTCGGGGTAGATTTCAGTTCTTC. This sequence encodes CASSESRGRFQFF.

The genes are TRBV11-3 and TRBJ2-6; no reliable D call. In germline, CDR1 is SGHNT, CDR2 YENEEA. This CDR3 region has 14 residues. The V gene lost 1 base and the J gene lost 4 bases, with 5 bases spanning the gap. The CDR3 protein is CASSLGRGANVLTF. CDR3 coding DNA: TGTGCCAGCAGCTTAGGGCGGGGGGCCAACGTCCTGACTTTC.

The chain is built from TRBV6-6 and TRBJ2-5, with 7 bases aligning to TRBD1. Germline V gene sequence: CDR1 MNHNY, CDR2 SVGAGI (reference sequence). V lost 6 bases to trimming and J lost 4 bases; unmatched junction nucleotides: 8. The CDR3 consists of 14 residues. CDR3 amino acids: CASSPGQGVETQYF. The CDR3 coding sequence is TGTGCCAGCAGCCCCGGGCAGGGGGTAGAGACCCAGTACTTC.